This T cell receptor (beta chain) is from a study of cytomegalovirus exposure and HLA in healthy donors. Study-wide points: In vitro, three CMV-associated chains proved specific for CMV antigens.

The CDR3 has 16 residues. With V trimmed by 5 bases and J by 4 bases, 10 bases remained unmatched. Clones were read by immunoSEQ multiplex PCR, and TCRdb kept only the in-frame ones, dropping some. Among approximately 160,000 clones listed, roughly 80% were seen once. A remark on this clone: Its antigen remains unidentified.

This TCR derives from a man aged 25 to 45 in good health and CMV-seropositive. The chain links TRBV5-3 to TRBJ1-5, with 9 bases fitting TRBD1. TRBV5-3 is noted as an ORF with a role that remains uncertain. Sequencing was carried out using PBMCs. Here the CDR3 reads CARRTGTGRQNQPQHF. CDR3 nucleotides: TGTGCCAGAAGAACCGGGACAGGGAGGCAAAATCAGCCCCAGCATTTT.